A selection of T cell receptor beta chains follows, all from one sample in a study of cytomegalovirus exposure and HLA in healthy donors. Produced via immunoSEQ multiplex PCR; TCRdb's table is partial and in-frame only. The table has roughly 120,000 clones, about 85% seen once. Input material: PBMCs. Source of these receptors: a woman aged 25 to 39 in good health and CMV-seronegative. Each CDR3 is given with its conserved first and last residue. A D gene is named only where the DNA matches it firmly. A clone size is listed for some rows: how often the clone was seen (once, few, many), or a class if it is expanded.

v_gene,j_gene,d_gene,abundance,CDR3aa,CDR3nt
TRBV10-3,TRBJ1-1,.,.,CAISEEGQGMTEAFF,TGTGCCATCAGTGAAGAAGGGCAGGGGATGACTGAAGCTTTCTTT
TRBV5-4,TRBJ2-2,.,.,CASSPPHHAGNTGELFF,TGTGCCAGCAGTCCCCCCCACCACGCGGGGAACACCGGGGAGCTGTTTTTT
TRBV6-5,TRBJ2-2,TRBD2,.,CASSFLVAGSTGELFF,TGTGCCAGCAGTTTTTTGGTAGCGGGGTCCACCGGGGAGCTGTTTTTT
TRBV6-1,TRBJ1-5,.,.,CASNRDNRNQPQHF,TGTGCCAGCAACAGAGACAATCGCAATCAGCCCCAGCATTTT
TRBV2,TRBJ2-1,TRBD2,once,CASSPRTSGGAVEQFF,TGTGCCAGCAGCCCCAGGACTAGCGGGGGGGCCGTTGAGCAGTTCTTC
TRBV28,TRBJ2-7,.,.,CASSPYREWENEQYF,TGTGCCAGCAGTCCATACAGGGAATGGGAAAACGAGCAGTACTTC
TRBV5-6,TRBJ1-6,TRBD1,.,CASSLFGTGVSPLHF,TGTGCCAGCAGCTTATTCGGGACAGGGGTTTCACCCCTCCACTTT
TRBV7-9,TRBJ2-3,TRBD2,.,CATELAGAVDTQYF,TGTGCCACAGAACTAGCGGGGGCCGTTGATACGCAGTATTTT
TRBV6-5,TRBJ2-7,TRBD2,.,CASSPRLAGSYEQYF,TGTGCCAGCAGCCCCCGACTAGCGGGGAGCTACGAGCAGTACTTC
TRBV13,TRBJ2-5,.,.,CASSHGLPGLQETQYF,TGTGCCAGCAGCCATGGTTTACCAGGACTACAAGAGACCCAGTACTTC
TRBV15,TRBJ2-7,.,.,CATSRAGQGSYEQYF,TGTGCCACCAGCAGAGCCGGGCAGGGTTCCTACGAGCAGTACTTC
TRBV6-5,TRBJ2-7,.,once,CAIGQGGYEQYF,TGTGCCATAGGTCAGGGGGGATACGAGCAGTACTTC
TRBV12-5,TRBJ2-2,TRBD2,once,CASGMGLANTGELFF,TGTGCTAGTGGTATGGGACTAGCGAACACCGGGGAGCTGTTTTTT
TRBV6-5,TRBJ2-1,TRBD2,.,CASRDGRGSYNEQFF,TGTGCCAGCAGGGATGGGCGGGGGTCCTACAATGAGCAGTTCTTC
TRBV7-6,TRBJ2-2,TRBD1,.,CASSKNRGATGELFF,TGTGCCAGCAGCAAAAACAGGGGGGCCACCGGGGAGCTGTTTTTT
TRBV7-6,TRBJ2-3,TRBD2,.,CASSSTLGRGTDTQYF,TGTGCCAGCAGCTCGACCTTGGGGAGGGGCACAGATACGCAGTATTTT